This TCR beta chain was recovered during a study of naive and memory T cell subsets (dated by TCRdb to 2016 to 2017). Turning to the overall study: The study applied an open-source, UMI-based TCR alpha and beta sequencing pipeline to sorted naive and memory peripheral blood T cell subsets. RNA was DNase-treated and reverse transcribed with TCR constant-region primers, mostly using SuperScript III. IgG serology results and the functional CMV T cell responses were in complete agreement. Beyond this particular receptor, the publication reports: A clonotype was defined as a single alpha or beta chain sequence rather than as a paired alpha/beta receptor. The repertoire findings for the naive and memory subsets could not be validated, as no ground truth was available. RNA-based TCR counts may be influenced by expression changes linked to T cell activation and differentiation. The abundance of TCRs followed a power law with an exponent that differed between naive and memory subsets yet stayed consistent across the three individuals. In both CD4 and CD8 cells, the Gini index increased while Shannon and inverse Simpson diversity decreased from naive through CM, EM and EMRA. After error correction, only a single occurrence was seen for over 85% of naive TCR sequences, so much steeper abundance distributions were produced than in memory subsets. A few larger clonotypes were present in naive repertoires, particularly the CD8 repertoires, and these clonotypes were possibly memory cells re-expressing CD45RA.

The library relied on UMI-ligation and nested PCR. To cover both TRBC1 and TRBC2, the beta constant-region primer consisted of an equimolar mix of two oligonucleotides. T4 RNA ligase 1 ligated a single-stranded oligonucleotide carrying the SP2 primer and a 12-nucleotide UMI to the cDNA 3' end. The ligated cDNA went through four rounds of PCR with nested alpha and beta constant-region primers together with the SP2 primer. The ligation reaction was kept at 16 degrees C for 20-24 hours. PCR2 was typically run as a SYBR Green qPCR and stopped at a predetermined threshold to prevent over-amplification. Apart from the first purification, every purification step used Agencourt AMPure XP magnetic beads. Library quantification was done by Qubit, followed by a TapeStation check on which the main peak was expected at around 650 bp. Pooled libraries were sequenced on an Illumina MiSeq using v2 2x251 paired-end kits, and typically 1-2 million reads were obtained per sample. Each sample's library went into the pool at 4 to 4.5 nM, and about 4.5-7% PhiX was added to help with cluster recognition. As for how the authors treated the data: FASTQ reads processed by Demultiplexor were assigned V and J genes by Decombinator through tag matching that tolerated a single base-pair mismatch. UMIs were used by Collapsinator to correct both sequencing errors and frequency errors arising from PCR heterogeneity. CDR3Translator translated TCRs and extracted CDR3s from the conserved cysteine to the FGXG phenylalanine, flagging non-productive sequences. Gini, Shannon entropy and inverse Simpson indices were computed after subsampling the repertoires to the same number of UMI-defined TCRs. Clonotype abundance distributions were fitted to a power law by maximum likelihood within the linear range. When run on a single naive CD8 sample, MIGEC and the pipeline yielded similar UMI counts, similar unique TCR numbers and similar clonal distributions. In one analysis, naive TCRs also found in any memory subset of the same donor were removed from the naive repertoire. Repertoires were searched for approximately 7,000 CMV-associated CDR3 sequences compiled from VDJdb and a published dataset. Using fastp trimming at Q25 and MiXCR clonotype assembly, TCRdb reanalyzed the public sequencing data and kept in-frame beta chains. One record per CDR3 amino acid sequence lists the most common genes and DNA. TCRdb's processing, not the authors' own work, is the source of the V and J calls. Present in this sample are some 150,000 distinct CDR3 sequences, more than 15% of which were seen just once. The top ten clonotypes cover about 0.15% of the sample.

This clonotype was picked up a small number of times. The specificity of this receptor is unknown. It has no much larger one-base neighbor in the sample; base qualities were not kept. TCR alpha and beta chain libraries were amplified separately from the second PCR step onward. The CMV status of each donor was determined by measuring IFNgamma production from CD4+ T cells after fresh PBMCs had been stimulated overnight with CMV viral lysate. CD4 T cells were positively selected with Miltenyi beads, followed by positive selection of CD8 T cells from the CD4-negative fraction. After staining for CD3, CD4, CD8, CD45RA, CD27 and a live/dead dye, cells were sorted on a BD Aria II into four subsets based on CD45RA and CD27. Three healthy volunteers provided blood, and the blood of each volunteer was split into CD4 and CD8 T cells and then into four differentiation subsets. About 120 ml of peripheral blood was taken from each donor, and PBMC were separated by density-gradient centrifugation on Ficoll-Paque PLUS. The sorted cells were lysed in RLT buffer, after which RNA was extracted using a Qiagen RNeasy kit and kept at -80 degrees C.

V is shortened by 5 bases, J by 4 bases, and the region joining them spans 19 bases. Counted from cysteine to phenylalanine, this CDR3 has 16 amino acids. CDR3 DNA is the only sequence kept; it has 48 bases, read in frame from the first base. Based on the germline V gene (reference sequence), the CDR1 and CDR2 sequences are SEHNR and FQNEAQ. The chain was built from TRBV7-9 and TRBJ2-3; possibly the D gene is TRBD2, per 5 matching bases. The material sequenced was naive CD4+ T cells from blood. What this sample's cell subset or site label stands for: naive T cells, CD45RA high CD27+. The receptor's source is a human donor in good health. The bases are TGTGCCAGCAGCCCAGGAGCGGCATGGGTGGCAGATACGCAGTATTTT. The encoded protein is CASSPGAAWVADTQYF. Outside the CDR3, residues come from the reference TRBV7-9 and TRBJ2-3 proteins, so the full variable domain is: DTGVSQNPRHKITKRGQNVTFRCDPISEHNRLYWYRQTLGQGPEFLTYFQNEAQLEKSRLLSDRFSAERPKGSFSTLEIQRTEQGDSAMYLCASSPGAAWVADTQYFGPGTRLTVL.